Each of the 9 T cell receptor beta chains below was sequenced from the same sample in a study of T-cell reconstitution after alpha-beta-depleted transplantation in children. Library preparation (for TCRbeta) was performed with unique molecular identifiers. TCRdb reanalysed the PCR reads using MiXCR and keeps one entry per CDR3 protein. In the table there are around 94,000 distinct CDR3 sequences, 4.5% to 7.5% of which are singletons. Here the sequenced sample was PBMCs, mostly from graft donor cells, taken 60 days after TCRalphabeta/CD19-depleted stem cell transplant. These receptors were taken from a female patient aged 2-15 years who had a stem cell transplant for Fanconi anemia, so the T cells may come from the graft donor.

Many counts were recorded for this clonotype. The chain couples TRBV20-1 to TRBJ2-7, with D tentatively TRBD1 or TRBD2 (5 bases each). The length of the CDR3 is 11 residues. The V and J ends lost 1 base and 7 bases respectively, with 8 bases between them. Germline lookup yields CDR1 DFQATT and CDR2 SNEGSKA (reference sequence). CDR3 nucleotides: TGCAGTGCTAGAGGTGGGGGAGAGCAGTACTTC. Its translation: CSARGGGEQYF.

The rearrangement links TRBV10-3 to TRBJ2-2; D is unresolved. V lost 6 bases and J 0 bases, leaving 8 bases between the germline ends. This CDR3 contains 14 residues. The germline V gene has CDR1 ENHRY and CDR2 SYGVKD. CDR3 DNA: TGTGCCATCAGAAAAAACGCGAACACCGGGGAGCTGTTTTTT. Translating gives CAIRKNANTGELFF.

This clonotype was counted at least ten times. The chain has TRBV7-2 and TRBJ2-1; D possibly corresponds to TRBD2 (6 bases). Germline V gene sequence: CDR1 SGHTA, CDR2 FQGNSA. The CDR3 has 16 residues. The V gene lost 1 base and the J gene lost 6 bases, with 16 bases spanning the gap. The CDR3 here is CASSLDSGVGSNEQFF. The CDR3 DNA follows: TGTGCCAGCAGCTTAGATTCGGGGGTCGGAAGCAATGAGCAGTTCTTC.

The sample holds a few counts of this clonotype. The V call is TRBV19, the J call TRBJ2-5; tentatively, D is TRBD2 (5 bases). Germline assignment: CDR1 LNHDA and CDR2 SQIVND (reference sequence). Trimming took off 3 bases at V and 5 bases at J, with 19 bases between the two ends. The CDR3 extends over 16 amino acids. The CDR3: CASSISATAGWETQYF. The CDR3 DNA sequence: TGTGCCAGTAGTATCTCCGCTACGGCGGGCTGGGAGACCCAGTACTTC. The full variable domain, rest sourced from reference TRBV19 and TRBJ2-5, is DGGITQSPKYLFRKEGQNVTLSCEQNLNHDAMYWYRQDPGQGLRLIYYSQIVNDFQKGDIAEGYSVSREKKESFPLTVTSAQKNPTAFYLCASSISATAGWETQYFGPGTRLLVL.

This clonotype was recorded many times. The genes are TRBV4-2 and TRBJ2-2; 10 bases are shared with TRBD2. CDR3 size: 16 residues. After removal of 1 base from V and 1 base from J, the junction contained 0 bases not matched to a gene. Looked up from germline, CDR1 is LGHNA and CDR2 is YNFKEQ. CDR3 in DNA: TGTGCCAGCAGCCAAGCTAGCGGGAGGAACACCGGGGAGCTGTTTTTT. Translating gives CASSQASGRNTGELFF.

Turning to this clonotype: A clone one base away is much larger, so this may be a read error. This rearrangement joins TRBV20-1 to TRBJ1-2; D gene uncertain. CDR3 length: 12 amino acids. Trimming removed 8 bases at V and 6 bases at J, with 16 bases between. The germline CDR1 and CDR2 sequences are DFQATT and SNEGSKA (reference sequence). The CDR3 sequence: CSSKRALHGYTF. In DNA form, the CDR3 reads TGCAGTTCTAAGCGAGCGCTTCATGGCTACACCTTC.

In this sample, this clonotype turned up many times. The DNA of the CDR3 is TGCAGTGCTAGAGATCCCCGACAGGGGGAGAAACAGCCCCAGCATTTT. Translated: CSARDPRQGEKQPQHF. The chain joins TRBV20-1 to TRBJ1-5, with TRBD1 matching 9 bases. Germline-derived CDR1 and CDR2 are DFQATT and SNEGSKA (reference sequence). There are 16 residues in the CDR3. V trimming: 0 bases; J trimming: 7 bases; junction bases outside the gene matches: 10.

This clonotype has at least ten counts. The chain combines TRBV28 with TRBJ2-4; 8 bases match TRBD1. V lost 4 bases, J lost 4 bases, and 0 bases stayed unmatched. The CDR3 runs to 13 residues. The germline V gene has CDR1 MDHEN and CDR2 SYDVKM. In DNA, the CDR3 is TGTGCCAGCAGTTGGGACAGGAAAAACATTCAGTACTTC. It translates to CASSWDRKNIQYF.

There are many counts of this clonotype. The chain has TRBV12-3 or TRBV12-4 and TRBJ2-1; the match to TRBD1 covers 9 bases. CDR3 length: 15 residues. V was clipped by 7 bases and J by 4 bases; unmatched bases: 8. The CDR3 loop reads CASTIGQGYYNEQFF. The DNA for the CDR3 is TGTGCCAGCACCATAGGACAGGGGTATTACAATGAGCAGTTCTTC.